These T cell receptor beta chains were read from a single sample in a study of cytomegalovirus exposure and HLA in healthy donors. The data were produced by immunoSEQ multiplex PCR, yet TCRdb's version contains in-frame clones alone and is incomplete. This sample yields 95,000 to 150,000 clones, of which 89% are seen a single time; around 1.1% belongs to the top ten. Sequencing used PBMCs. Every receptor here comes from a woman younger than 35 in good health and CMV-seronegative. Each CDR3 is given with its conserved first and last residue. A D gene is named only where the DNA matches it firmly. Not all rows give a size; the values are once, few, many and, for expanded clones, a class.

>TRBV19|TRBJ2-7|NA|few
TGTGCCAGTAACATCGTAGGGGCCGAGCAGTACTTC
CASNIVGAEQYF
>TRBV6-5|TRBJ2-3|NA|NA
TGTGCCAGCAGTTTCAGTAGCGCAGCTAGCACAGATACGCAGTATTTT
CASSFSSAASTDTQYF
>TRBV28|TRBJ2-1|TRBD2|NA
TGTGCCAGCACGACTAGCGTGGGTGAGCAGTTCTTC
CASTTSVGEQFF
>TRBV19|TRBJ2-2|TRBD2|NA
TGTGCCAGTAGACCTAGCGGGGGCGGGGAGCTGTTTTTT
CASRPSGGGELFF
>TRBV6-1|TRBJ2-3|NA|NA
TGTGCCGGAGGAGATACGCAGTATTTT
CAGGDTQYF
>TRBV29-1|TRBJ2-7|TRBD2|NA
TGCAGCGTTTTTCCGTTAGCGGGAGGATCCGAGCAGTACTTC
CSVFPLAGGSEQYF
>TRBV6-5|TRBJ1-1|NA|NA
TGTGCCAGCAGTTTGGGGGGACTCACTGAAGCTTTCTTT
CASSLGGLTEAFF
>TRBV4-3|TRBJ2-3|TRBD2|NA
TGCGCCAGCAGCCACGGGGGACTAGCGGACACAGATACGCAGTATTTT
CASSHGGLADTDTQYF
>TRBV4-2|TRBJ2-1|NA|NA
TGTGCCAGCAGCCAGACGACCCTCGGACTCCTAATCTACAATGAGCAGTTCTTC
CASSQTTLGLLIYNEQFF
>TRBV9|TRBJ2-7|TRBD1|NA
TGTGCCAGCAGCTTTTCCACAGGGGCCTACGAGCAGTACTTC
CASSFSTGAYEQYF
>TRBV10-2|TRBJ2-7|NA|NA
TGCGCCAGCACCGAAACAACGGGACTCCCTTTCGAGCAGTACTTC
CASTETTGLPFEQYF
>TRBV2|TRBJ2-1|NA|NA
TGTGCCAGCAGTGGGGGGGATAGTGACAATGAGCAGTTCTTC
CASSGGDSDNEQFF
>TRBV6-4|TRBJ2-3|NA|NA
TGTGCCAGCAGTGGACAGGCGACAGATACGCAGTATTTT
CASSGQATDTQYF
>TRBV30|TRBJ2-6|NA|once
TGTGCCTGGAGTGTAACCGGGGCTGGGGCCAACGTCCTGACTTTC
CAWSVTGAGANVLTF
>TRBV9|TRBJ2-1|TRBD2|NA
TGTGCCAGCAGCGCCCCCAGCGGGAGTGCCTACAATGAGCAGTTCTTC
CASSAPSGSAYNEQFF
>TRBV5-8|TRBJ2-5|NA|once
TGTGCCAGCAGCTTGGCAGGGATAGAGACCCAGTACTTC
CASSLAGIETQYF
>TRBV7-9|TRBJ2-7|TRBD1|NA
TGTGCCAGCAGCTCCCCTGGGACAGGGCAGTACTTC
CASSSPGTGQYF
>TRBV13|TRBJ1-1|NA|NA
TGTGCCAGCAGCCACACATACACTGAAGCTTTCTTT
CASSHTYTEAFF
>TRBV9|TRBJ2-3|NA|NA
TGTGCCAGCAGCGTTCAGGGGACGCAGTATTTT
CASSVQGTQYF
>TRBV27|TRBJ2-3|TRBD2|few
TGTGCCAGCAGTTTAATCGGAGGGTGGACTAGCGGGAACAAAAATACGCAGTATTTT
CASSLIGGWTSGNKNTQYF
>TRBV11-2|TRBJ2-7|NA|NA
TGTGCCAGCAGCTTATCTATCGAGCAGTACTTC
CASSLSIEQYF
>TRBV6-5|TRBJ1-5|TRBD1|NA
TGTGCCAGCACCGGGACAGAACACAATCAGCCCCAGCATTTT
CASTGTEHNQPQHF
>TRBV28|TRBJ2-2|TRBD2|NA
TGTGCCACCGGGGGCGGGGGGATCACCGGGGAGCTGTTTTTT
CATGGGGITGELFF
>TRBV7-8|TRBJ1-6|NA|NA
TGTGCCAGCAGCCCGACCGGGGGGCGCGGTAATTCACCCCTCCACTTT
CASSPTGGRGNSPLHF
>TRBV29-1|TRBJ2-5|TRBD1|NA
TGCAGCGTCGGACAGGCAGAGACCCAGTACTTC
CSVGQAETQYF
>TRBV7-9|TRBJ1-1|NA|NA
TGTGCCAGCAGCTTCGGACAGCTGAACACTGAAGCTTTCTTT
CASSFGQLNTEAFF
>TRBV28|TRBJ2-7|TRBD2|few
TGTGCCAGCAGTTTAAGCGGGAGGGCCGACGAGCAGTACTTC
CASSLSGRADEQYF
>TRBV28|TRBJ1-2|TRBD1|NA
TGTGCCAGCACCGAGACAGGGGCCTATGGCTACACCTTC
CASTETGAYGYTF
>TRBV4-3|TRBJ2-7|NA|NA
TGCGCCAGCAGCCAAGTATTGTCGGCGGTTAGCTCCTACGAGCAGTACTTC
CASSQVLSAVSSYEQYF
>TRBV5-1|TRBJ1-1|TRBD1|NA
TGCGCCAGCAGCTACCGGGACAGGGGACACATGAACACTGAAGCTTTCTTT
CASSYRDRGHMNTEAFF
>TRBV4-3|TRBJ1-5|NA|NA
TGCGCCAGCAGCAGGGGTTTCGATCAGCCCCAGCATTTT
CASSRGFDQPQHF
>TRBV28|TRBJ1-1|NA|NA
TGTGCCAGCAGCTGGAACACTGAAGCTTTCTTT
CASSWNTEAFF
>TRBV5-1|TRBJ2-5|TRBD1|few
TGCGCCAGCAGCACACCCGGGACAGCCGAGACCCAGTACTTC
CASSTPGTAETQYF